This TCR beta chain stems from a study of technical replicates of blood from a handful of donors. The ends lost 4 bases at V and 0 bases at J; junction bases unmatched: 1. Germline V gene lookup returns CDR1 SGHTA and CDR2 FQGNSA. The CDR3 contains 16 residues. TCRdb keeps only in-frame clones here, not all; method: immunoSEQ multiplex PCR. The top ten clones hold around 4% of a sample with over 50,000 clones, almost 95% of them seen once. This chain links TRBV7-2 with TRBJ1-6; 9 bases map to TRBD1. The sequenced sample consisted of PBMCs. The receptor comes from a human donor in good health. Some clones in this sample may be carry-over from other donors' samples. CDR3 sequence (DNA): TGTGCCAGCAGCTCGACAGGGGGCTCCTATAATTCACCCCTCCACTTT. Translation: CASSSTGGSYNSPLHF.